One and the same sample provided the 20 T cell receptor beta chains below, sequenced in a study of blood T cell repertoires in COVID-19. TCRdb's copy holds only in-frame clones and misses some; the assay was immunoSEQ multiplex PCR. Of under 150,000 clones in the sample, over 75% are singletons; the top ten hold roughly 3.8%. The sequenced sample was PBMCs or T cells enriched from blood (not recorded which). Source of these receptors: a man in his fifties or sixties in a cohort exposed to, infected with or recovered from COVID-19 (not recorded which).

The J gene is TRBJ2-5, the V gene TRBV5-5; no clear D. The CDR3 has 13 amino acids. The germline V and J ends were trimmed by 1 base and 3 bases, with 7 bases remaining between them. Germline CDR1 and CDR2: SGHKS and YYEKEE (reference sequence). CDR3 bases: TGTGCCAGCAGCTTGACTCGGGAAGAGACCCAGTACTTC. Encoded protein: CASSLTREETQYF.

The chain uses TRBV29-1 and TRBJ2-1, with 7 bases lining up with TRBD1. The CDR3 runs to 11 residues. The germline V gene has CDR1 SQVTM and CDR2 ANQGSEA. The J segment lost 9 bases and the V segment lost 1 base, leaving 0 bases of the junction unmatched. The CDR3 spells CSVEGQGEQFF. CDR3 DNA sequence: TGCAGCGTTGAAGGACAGGGTGAGCAGTTCTTC.

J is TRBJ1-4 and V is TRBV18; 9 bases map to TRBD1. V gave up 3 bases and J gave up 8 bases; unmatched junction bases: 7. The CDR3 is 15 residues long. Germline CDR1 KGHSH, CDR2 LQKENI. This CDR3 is CASSPSGQGSEKLFF. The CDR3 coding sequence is TGTGCCAGCTCACCGTCCGGACAGGGGAGCGAAAAACTGTTTTTT. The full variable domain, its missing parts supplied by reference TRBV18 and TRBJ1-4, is NAGVMQNPRHLVRRRGQEARLRCSPMKGHSHVYWYRQLPEEGLKFMVYLQKENIIDESGMPKERFSAEFPKEGPSILRIQQVVRGDSAAYFCASSPSGQGSEKLFFGSGTQLSVL.

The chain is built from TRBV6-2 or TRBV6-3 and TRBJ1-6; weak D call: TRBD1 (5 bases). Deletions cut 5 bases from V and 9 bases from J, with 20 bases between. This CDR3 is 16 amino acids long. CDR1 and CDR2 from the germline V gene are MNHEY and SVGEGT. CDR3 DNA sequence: TGTGCCAGCAGTCGGATGCAGGGAGGTTGGGGTTCACCCCTCCACTTT. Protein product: CASSRMQGGWGSPLHF.

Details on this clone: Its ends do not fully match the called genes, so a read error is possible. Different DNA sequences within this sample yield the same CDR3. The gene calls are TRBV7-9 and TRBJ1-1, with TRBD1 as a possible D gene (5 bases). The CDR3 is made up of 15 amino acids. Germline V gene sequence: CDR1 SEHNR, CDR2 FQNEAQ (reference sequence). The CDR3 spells CASSLGYRIDTEAFF. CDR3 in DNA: TGTGCCAGCAGCTTAGGGTACAGGATCGACACTGAGGCTTTCTTT.

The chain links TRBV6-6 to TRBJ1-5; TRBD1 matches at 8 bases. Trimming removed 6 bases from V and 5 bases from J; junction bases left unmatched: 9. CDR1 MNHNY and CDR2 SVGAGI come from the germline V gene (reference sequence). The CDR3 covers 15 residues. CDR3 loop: CASRPPRGLDQPQHF. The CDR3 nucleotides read TGTGCCAGCAGACCGCCCAGGGGGCTGGATCAGCCCCAGCATTTT.

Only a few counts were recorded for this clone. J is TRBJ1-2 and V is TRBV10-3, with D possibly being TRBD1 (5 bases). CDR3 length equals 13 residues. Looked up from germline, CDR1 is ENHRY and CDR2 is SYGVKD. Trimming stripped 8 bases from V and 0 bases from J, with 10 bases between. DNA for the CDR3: TGTGCCATCGTAGGGGAAGCTAACTATGGCTACACCTTC. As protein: CAIVGEANYGYTF.

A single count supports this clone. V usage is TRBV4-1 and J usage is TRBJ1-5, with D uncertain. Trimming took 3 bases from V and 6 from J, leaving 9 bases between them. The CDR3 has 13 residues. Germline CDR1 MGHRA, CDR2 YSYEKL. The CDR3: CASSHSYSQPQHF. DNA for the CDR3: TGCGCCAGCAGCCACTCTTACAGTCAGCCCCAGCATTTT.

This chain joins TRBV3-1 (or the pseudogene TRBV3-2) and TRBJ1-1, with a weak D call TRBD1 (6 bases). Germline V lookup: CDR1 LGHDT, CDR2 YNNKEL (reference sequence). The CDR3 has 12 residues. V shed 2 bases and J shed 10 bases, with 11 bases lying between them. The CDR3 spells CASSQRGGGAFF. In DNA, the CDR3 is TGTGCCAGCAGCCAAAGGGGAGGGGGAGCTTTCTTT.

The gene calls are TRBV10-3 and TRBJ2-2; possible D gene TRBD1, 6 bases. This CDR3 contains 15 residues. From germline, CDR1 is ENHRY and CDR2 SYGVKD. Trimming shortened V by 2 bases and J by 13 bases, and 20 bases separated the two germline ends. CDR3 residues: CAISEGQVMETGLFF. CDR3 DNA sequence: TGTGCCATCAGTGAGGGGCAAGTGATGGAGACAGGGCTGTTTTTT.

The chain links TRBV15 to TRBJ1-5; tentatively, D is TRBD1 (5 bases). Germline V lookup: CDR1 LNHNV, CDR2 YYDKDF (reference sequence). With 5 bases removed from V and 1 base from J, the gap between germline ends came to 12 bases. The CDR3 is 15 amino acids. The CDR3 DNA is TGTGCCACCAGCCTCCGGGGGGAGAGCAATCAGCCCCAGCATTTT. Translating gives CATSLRGESNQPQHF.

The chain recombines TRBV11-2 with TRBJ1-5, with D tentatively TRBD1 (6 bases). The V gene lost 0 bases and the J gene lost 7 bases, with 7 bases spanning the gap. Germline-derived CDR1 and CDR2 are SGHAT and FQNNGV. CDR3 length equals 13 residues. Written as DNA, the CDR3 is TGTGCCAGCAGCTTAGATAGGGGGCAGCCCCAGCATTTT. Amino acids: CASSLDRGQPQHF.

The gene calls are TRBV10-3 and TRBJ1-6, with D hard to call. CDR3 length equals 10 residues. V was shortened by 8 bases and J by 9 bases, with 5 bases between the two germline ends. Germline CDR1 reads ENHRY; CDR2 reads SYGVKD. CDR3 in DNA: TGTGCCATCGGGCCTTCACCCCTCCACTTT. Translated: CAIGPSPLHF.

The CDR3 here is CASNLEGYEQYF. For the CDR3, the DNA is TGTGCCAGCAACTTGGAGGGATATGAGCAGTACTTC. The chain recombines TRBV7-9 with TRBJ2-7; a possible D gene is TRBD2 (6 bases). Trimming removed 7 bases from V and 7 bases from J, with 14 bases in between. Germline CDR1 reads SEHNR; CDR2 reads FQNEAQ (reference sequence). This CDR3 comprises 12 residues.

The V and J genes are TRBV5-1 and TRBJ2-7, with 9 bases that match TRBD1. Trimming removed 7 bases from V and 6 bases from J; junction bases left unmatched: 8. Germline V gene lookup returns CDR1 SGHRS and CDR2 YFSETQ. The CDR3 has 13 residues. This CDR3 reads CASRRTGEAEQYF. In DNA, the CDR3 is TGCGCCAGCCGCCGGACAGGGGAGGCCGAGCAGTACTTC. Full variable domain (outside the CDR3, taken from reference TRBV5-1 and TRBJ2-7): KAGVTQTPRYLIKTRGQQVTLSCSPISGHRSVSWYQQTPGQGLQFLFEYFSETQRNKGNFPGRFSGRQFSNSRSEMNVSTLELGDSALYLCASRRTGEAEQYFGPGTRLTVT.

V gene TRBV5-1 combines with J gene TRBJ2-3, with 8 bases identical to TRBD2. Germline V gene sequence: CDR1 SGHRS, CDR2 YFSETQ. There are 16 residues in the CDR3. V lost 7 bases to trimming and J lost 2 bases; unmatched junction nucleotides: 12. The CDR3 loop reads CASGMGGRGATDTQYF. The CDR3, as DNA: TGCGCCAGCGGAATGGGCGGGCGGGGGGCCACAGATACGCAGTATTTT. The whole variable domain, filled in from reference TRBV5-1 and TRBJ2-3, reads KAGVTQTPRYLIKTRGQQVTLSCSPISGHRSVSWYQQTPGQGLQFLFEYFSETQRNKGNFPGRFSGRQFSNSRSEMNVSTLELGDSALYLCASGMGGRGATDTQYFGPGTRLTVL.

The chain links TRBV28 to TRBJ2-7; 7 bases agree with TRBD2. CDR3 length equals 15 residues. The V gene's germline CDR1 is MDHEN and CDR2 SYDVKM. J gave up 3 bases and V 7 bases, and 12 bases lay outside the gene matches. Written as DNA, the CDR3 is TGTGCCAGCATCCGTCCTAGCGGTGCTAACTACGAGCAGTACTTC. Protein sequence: CASIRPSGANYEQYF.

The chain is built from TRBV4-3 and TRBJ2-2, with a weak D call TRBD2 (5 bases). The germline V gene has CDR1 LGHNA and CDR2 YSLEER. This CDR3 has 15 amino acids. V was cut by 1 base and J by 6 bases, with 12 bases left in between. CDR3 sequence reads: CASSQVTGSPGELFF. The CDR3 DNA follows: TGCGCCAGCAGCCAAGTCACGGGGAGTCCCGGGGAGCTGTTTTTT.

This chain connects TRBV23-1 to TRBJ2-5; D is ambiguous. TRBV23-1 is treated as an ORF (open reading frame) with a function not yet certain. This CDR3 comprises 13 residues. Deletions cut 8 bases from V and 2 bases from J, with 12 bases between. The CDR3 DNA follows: TGCGCCAGCCCCTACCCCACTCAAGAGACCCAGTACTTC. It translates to CASPYPTQETQYF.

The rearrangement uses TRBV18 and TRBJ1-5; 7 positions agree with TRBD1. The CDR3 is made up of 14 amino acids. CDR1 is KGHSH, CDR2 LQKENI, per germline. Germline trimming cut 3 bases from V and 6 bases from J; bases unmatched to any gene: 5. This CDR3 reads CASSPASGGQPQHF. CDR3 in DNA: TGTGCCAGCTCACCGGCGTCAGGGGGTCAGCCCCAGCATTTT.